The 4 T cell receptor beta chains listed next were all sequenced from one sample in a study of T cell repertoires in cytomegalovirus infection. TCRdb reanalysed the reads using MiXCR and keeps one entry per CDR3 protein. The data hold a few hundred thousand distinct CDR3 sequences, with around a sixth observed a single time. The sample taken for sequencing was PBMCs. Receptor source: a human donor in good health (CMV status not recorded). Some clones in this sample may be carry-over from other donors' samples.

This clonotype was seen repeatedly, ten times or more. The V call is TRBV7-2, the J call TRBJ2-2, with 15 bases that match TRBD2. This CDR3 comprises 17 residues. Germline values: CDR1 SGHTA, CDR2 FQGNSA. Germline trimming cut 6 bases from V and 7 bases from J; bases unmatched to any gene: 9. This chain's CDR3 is CASRPGLAGGPVGELFF. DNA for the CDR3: TGTGCCAGCAGACCCGGACTAGCGGGAGGGCCGGTCGGGGAGCTGTTTTTT.

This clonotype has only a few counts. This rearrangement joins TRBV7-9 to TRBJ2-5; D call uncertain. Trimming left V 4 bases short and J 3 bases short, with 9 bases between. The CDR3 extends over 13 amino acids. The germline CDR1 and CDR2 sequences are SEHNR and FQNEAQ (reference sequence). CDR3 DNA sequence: TGTGCCAGCAGCTCCCGCGACGAAGAGACCCAGTACTTC. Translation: CASSSRDEETQYF.

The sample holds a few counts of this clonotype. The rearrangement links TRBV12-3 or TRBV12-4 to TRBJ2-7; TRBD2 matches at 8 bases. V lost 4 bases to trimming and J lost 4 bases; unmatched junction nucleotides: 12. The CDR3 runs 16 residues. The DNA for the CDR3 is TGTGCCAGCAGTTCTACTAGCGGACCATTTCTATACGAGCAGTACTTC. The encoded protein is CASSSTSGPFLYEQYF.

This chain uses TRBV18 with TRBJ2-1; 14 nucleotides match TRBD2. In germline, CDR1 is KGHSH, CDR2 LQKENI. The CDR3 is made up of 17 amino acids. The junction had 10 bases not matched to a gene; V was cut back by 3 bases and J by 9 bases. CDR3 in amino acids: CASSPKGGLAGAGEQFF. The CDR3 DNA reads TGTGCCAGCTCACCCAAAGGGGGACTAGCGGGAGCTGGTGAGCAGTTCTTC.